These T cell receptor beta chains were read from a single sample in a study of cytotoxic CD8 clonotypes in ibrutinib-treated CLL. The assay was immunoSEQ multiplex PCR, and TCRdb's table has in-frame clones only and misses some. The sample consists of roughly 220,000 clones, about four fifths of them appearing once. The sample in question was PBMCs, obtained after 12 months of ibrutinib treatment. The receptors come from a human donor with chronic lymphocytic leukemia. The CDR3 runs from the conserved cysteine through the conserved F or W. Each record gives: V gene, CDR3 length, D gene, J gene, clone size, CDR3 DNA, CDR3 protein. D genes are given only for firm matches. Not every row has a clone size; where given, it reads once, few, many or a size class.

>TRBV28|17|TRBD1|TRBJ2-7|once
TGTGCCAGCAGTTCGACTGATGCCGGGACAGATCTCTACGAGCAGTACTTC
CASSSTDAGTDLYEQYF
>TRBV15|14|-|TRBJ2-2|-
TGTGCCACCAGCAGTAAGGGGAGATACGGGGAGCTGTTTTTT
CATSSKGRYGELFF
>TRBV6-4|16|TRBD2|TRBJ2-1|-
TGTGCCAGCAGTTCCCTGGCGGGGGGCTCCTACAATGAGCAGTTCTTC
CASSSLAGGSYNEQFF
>TRBV19|14|TRBD1|TRBJ1-2|-
TGTGCCAGTAGTATAGACAGGGGGAGTTATGGCTACACCTTC
CASSIDRGSYGYTF
>TRBV4-2|15|-|TRBJ1-2|-
TGTGCCAGCAGCGCCATACAGGGAACCCACTATGGCTACACCTTC
CASSAIQGTHYGYTF
>TRBV5-1|15|TRBD2|TRBJ2-5|-
TGCGCCAGCAGCACGGTTCCGGGGGGCCAAGAGACCCAGTACTTC
CASSTVPGGQETQYF
>TRBV5-3|15|-|TRBJ1-6|-
TGTGCCAGAAGCTTGGTGGGACCTGGTTGTTCACCCCTCCACTTT
CARSLVGPGCSPLHF
>TRBV10-3|17|TRBD2|TRBJ2-7|-
TGTGCCATCAGTGCCCAACTAGCGGGAGTCCCCCCCTACGAGCAGTACTTC
CAISAQLAGVPPYEQYF
>TRBV6-1|14|TRBD1|TRBJ1-1|-
TGTGCCAGCAGTGACGGACAGGGTGGCACTGAAGCTTTCTTT
CASSDGQGGTEAFF
>TRBV7-8|14|TRBD1|TRBJ2-7|few
TGTGCCAGCAGCTACGGACAGGCCCTCTACGAGCAGTACTTC
CASSYGQALYEQYF
>TRBV2|14|-|TRBJ1-1|-
TGTGCCAGCAGCTTCGACAGGTCGGTGGCTGAAGCTTTCTTT
CASSFDRSVAEAFF
>TRBV6-5|16|TRBD1|TRBJ2-2|-
TGTGCCAGCAGTTTGCAGGGGGCTGCGAACACCGGGGAGCTGTTTTTT
CASSLQGAANTGELFF
>TRBV5-1|13|-|TRBJ2-7|-
TGCGCCAGCAGCTCCCAAGGGGTTTGGGAGCAGTACTTC
CASSSQGVWEQYF
>TRBV7-2|15|TRBD1|TRBJ2-1|few
TGTGCCAGCAGCCTAGACAGGGGAGGCTACAATGAGCAGTTCTTC
CASSLDRGGYNEQFF
>TRBV7-9|11|TRBD1|TRBJ2-7|-
TGTGCCAGCAACAGGGGTGGCGAGCAGTACTTC
CASNRGGEQYF
>TRBV11-2|16|TRBD2|TRBJ2-7|-
TGTGCCAGCAGCTATGGCGGGGGACTTAGCTCCTACGAGCAGTACTTC
CASSYGGGLSSYEQYF
>TRBV19|16|-|TRBJ2-7|-
TGTGCCAGTAGTATTCCAGGTCCTTACTACTCTGGGGAGCAGTACTTC
CASSIPGPYYSGEQYF
>TRBV21-1|12|-|TRBJ1-1|few
TGTGCCAGCAGCAAAGCAGACAGACTGGCTTTCTTT
CASSKADRLAFF
>TRBV2|15|-|TRBJ1-5|-
TGTGCCAGCAGGGGGCCCGGGGATAGCAATCAGCCCCAGCATTTT
CASRGPGDSNQPQHF
>TRBV19|15|TRBD1|TRBJ2-2|-
TGTGCCAGTATCCAGGGGGACAGAGAGACCGGGGAGCTGTTTTTT
CASIQGDRETGELFF
>TRBV2|15|-|TRBJ2-1|-
TGTGCCAGCAGTGGGCTAGGGGGCTCCTACAATGAGCAGTTCTTC
CASSGLGGSYNEQFF
>TRBV29-1|14|-|TRBJ2-3|once
TGCAGCGTTGATAAAGGGAGGTCAGCAGATACGCAGTATTTT
CSVDKGRSADTQYF
>TRBV7-9|15|TRBD1|TRBJ2-7|-
TGTGCCAGCAGCCATCGGGACAGCAGTCTTTACGAGCAGTACTTC
CASSHRDSSLYEQYF
>TRBV14|13|-|TRBJ2-7|-
TGTGCCAGCAGCCCGAGGGGGACTTACGAGCAGTACTTC
CASSPRGTYEQYF
>TRBV19|11|-|TRBJ2-1|-
TGTGCCAGTAGTGTCGGCCATGAGCAGTTCTTC
CASSVGHEQFF
>TRBV9|15|TRBD2|TRBJ2-5|many
TGTGCCAGCAGCGTAGGGACTAGCGGGGGAGAGACCCAGTACTTC
CASSVGTSGGETQYF
>TRBV10-3|11|-|TRBJ1-1|-
TGTGCCGTCGGGGAGGTGGGTGAAGCTTTCTTT
CAVGEVGEAFF
>TRBV18|14|-|TRBJ1-1|-
TGTGCCAGCTCCCCGGGAGGGTCCGACACTGAAGCTTTCTTT
CASSPGGSDTEAFF
>TRBV5-4|16|TRBD2|TRBJ2-5|few
TGTGCCAGCAGCTTGGGGCTAGCGGGGACCCAAGAGACCCAGTACTTC
CASSLGLAGTQETQYF
>TRBV4-1|15|TRBD1|TRBJ1-1|-
TGCGCCAGCAGCCAGGGGACAGGGGTGAACACTGAAGCTTTCTTT
CASSQGTGVNTEAFF
>TRBV6-5|15|-|TRBJ1-2|-
TGTGCCAGCAGTTACTCCCCAGGGGATAACTATGGCTACACCTTC
CASSYSPGDNYGYTF
>TRBV10-3|15|-|TRBJ2-5|-
TGTGCCATCAGTTCTGGACTTAACGAGGGGGAGACCCAGTACTTC
CAISSGLNEGETQYF
>TRBV29-1|15|TRBD2|TRBJ2-4|-
TGCAGCGTTGTACTTAGCGGGATAGCCAAAAACATTCAGTACTTC
CSVVLSGIAKNIQYF
>TRBV12-1|16|-|TRBJ2-2|-
TGTGCCAGCAGCTACAGACTTAGGGGGAACACCGGGGAGCTGTTTTTT
CASSYRLRGNTGELFF
>TRBV29-1|15|-|TRBJ2-2|-
TGCAGCGCCCGGGGCGGACAGTCCAACACCGGGGAGCTGTTTTTT
CSARGGQSNTGELFF
>TRBV19|15|-|TRBJ1-1|-
TGTGCCAGTAGTCTACAACAGGGACTGAACACTGAAGCTTTCTTT
CASSLQQGLNTEAFF
>TRBV18|14|-|TRBJ1-1|-
TGTGCCAGCTCCCGGAAATGGGGGGACACTGAAGCTTTCTTT
CASSRKWGDTEAFF
>TRBV19|16|TRBD1|TRBJ2-3|once
TGTGCCAGTAGTACCCGACAGGGCCGAATCACAGATACGCAGTATTTT
CASSTRQGRITDTQYF
>TRBV11-2|15|TRBD1|TRBJ1-4|-
TGTGCCAGCAGACCACGGGACAGGGATAATGAAAAACTGTTTTTT
CASRPRDRDNEKLFF
>TRBV18|19|TRBD2|TRBJ2-3|-
TGTGCCAGCTCACCATCCACAGCTGGACTAGCGGGGTCGACAGATACGCAGTATTTT
CASSPSTAGLAGSTDTQYF
>TRBV4-1|12|-|TRBJ2-1|-
TGCGCCAGCAGCCAAGGGGCTTTGGAGCAGTTCTTC
CASSQGALEQFF
>TRBV19|14|-|TRBJ2-7|-
TGTGCCAGTAACCCAGGCCACCCGCCCGGCGAGCAGTACTTC
CASNPGHPPGEQYF
>TRBV7-6|13|-|TRBJ1-2|-
TGTGCCAGCAGCTCTCGCATGAACCGGCGCTACACCTTC
CASSSRMNRRYTF
>TRBV10-3|14|-|TRBJ2-7|-
TGTGCCATCAAATCCCGGGACGGAATCTACGAGCAGTACTTC
CAIKSRDGIYEQYF
>TRBV5-1|15|-|TRBJ2-2|once
TGCGCCAGCAGCATCCGGGCCGAGGTGGCCGGGGAGCTGTTTTTT
CASSIRAEVAGELFF
>TRBV25-1|14|TRBD1|TRBJ1-1|-
TGTGCCAGCGGGACAGCTTTTTTGAACACTGAAGCTTTCTTT
CASGTAFLNTEAFF
>TRBV9|14|-|TRBJ2-1|-
TGTGCCAGCAGCGTACGAGAGACCTACAATGAGCAGTTCTTC
CASSVRETYNEQFF
>TRBV4-1|12|-|TRBJ2-3|-
TGCGCCAGCAGCCTACCTATGGATACGCAGTATTTT
CASSLPMDTQYF
>TRBV29-1|13|-|TRBJ1-1|-
TGCAGCGTTGCGGGCTTAATGAACACTGAAGCTTTCTTT
CSVAGLMNTEAFF
>TRBV7-2|13|TRBD1|TRBJ2-7|many
TGTGCCAGCACCCCGGACAGGCTCTACGAGCAGTACTTC
CASTPDRLYEQYF
>TRBV25-1|16|-|TRBJ1-5|many
TGTGCCAGCAGTGATGGTAGTGGTGAGAGCAATCAGCCCCAGCATTTT
CASSDGSGESNQPQHF
>TRBV7-8|11|-|TRBJ2-1|-
TGTGCCAGCAGCCTACAGGGAGCCCAGTTCTTC
CASSLQGAQFF
>TRBV29-1|13|TRBD1|TRBJ1-5|-
TGCAGCGTAGCGGGACAGGGGAATCAGCCCCAGCATTTT
CSVAGQGNQPQHF
>TRBV15|14|-|TRBJ2-1|few
TGTGCCACCACCGACGGGGACGGAAACAATGAGCAGTTCTTC
CATTDGDGNNEQFF